Below, 3 T cell receptor beta chains from the same sample are listed, as sequenced in a study of blood T cell repertoires in COVID-19. The table came from immunoSEQ multiplex PCR; TCRdb's copy has only in-frame clones and leaves some out. The table lists some 400,000 clones, approximately 89% of them singletons, with under 1.5% in the top ten. The sample consisted of PBMCs or T cells enriched from blood (not recorded which). The source is a man younger than 40 who had recovered from COVID-19.

Worth noting for this clone: This specimen includes other DNA sequences encoding the same CDR3. The gene calls are TRBV5-1 and TRBJ2-5, with 11 bases identical to TRBD2. The CDR3 consists of 15 residues. With 2 bases clipped from V and 2 bases from J, the junction kept 2 bases outside the gene matches. Per the germline V gene, CDR1 is SGHRS and CDR2 is YFSETQ. The CDR3 DNA is TGCGCCAGCAGCTTACTAGCGGGGGCACAAGAGACCCAGTACTTC. Encoded protein: CASSLLAGAQETQYF.

The genes are TRBV9 and TRBJ2-3; 8 nucleotides line up with TRBD2. The germline V gene has CDR1 SGDLS and CDR2 YYNGEE. This CDR3 has 14 amino acids. Trimming cost V 6 bases and J 2 bases; bases outside gene matches: 5. The CDR3 DNA reads as TGTGCCAGCATCGCGGGGGGATACACAGATACGCAGTATTTT. Its protein is CASIAGGYTDTQYF.

The chain uses TRBV18 and TRBJ1-3; unclear D gene. Germline CDR1 reads KGHSH; CDR2 reads LQKENI. This CDR3 contains 16 residues. The germline V and J ends were trimmed by 4 bases and 6 bases, with 19 bases remaining between them. CDR3: CASSLNSQQVANTIYF. The CDR3 region has the DNA TGTGCCAGCTCACTAAACAGCCAGCAGGTTGCAAACACCATATATTTT.